This TCR beta chain came from a study of T cell repertoires in cytomegalovirus infection. Findings of the study overall: There were carriers of CMV plus the relevant HLA, and cumulative public TCR beta family frequency identified them.

Points on this clonotype: Its cognate antigen is unknown.

The CDR3 sequence is 18 residues long. CDR1 and CDR2 (germline): KGHDR, SFDVKD. Germline trimming cut 1 base from V and 4 bases from J; bases unmatched to any gene: 10. Each CDR3 protein gets one entry after TCRdb re-called the reads with MiXCR. The sample holds 570,000 or so distinct CDR3 sequences, around 40% seen once. The rearrangement joins TRBV24-1 to TRBJ2-2; TRBD2 matches at 8 bases. The material sequenced was cultured PBMCs, taken from culture after CMV antigen stimulation. This receptor was taken from a human donor in good health (CMV status not recorded). Some clones in this sample may be carry-over from other donors' samples. CDR3 DNA sequence: TGTGCCACCAGTGATTTAACGGGAGGGCCCTCGGGCACCGGGGAGCTGTTTTTT. It codes for CATSDLTGGPSGTGELFF.